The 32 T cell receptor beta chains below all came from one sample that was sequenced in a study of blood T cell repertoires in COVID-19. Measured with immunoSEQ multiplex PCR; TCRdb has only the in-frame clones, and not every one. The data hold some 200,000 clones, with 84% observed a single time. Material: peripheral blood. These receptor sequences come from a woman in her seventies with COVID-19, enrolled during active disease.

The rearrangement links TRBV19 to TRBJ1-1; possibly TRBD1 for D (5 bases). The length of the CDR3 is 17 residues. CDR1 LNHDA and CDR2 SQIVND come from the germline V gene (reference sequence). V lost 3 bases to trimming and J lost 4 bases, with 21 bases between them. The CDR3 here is CASSIRAGNAGSTEAFF. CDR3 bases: TGTGCCAGTAGTATCAGGGCAGGCAATGCGGGGAGCACTGAAGCTTTCTTT.

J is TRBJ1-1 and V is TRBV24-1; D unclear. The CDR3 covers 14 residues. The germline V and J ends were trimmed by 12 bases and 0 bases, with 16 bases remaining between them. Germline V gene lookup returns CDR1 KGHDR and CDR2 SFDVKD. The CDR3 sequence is CAAHNRAMNTEAFF. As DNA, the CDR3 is TGTGCCGCCCACAACAGAGCCATGAACACTGAAGCTTTCTTT.

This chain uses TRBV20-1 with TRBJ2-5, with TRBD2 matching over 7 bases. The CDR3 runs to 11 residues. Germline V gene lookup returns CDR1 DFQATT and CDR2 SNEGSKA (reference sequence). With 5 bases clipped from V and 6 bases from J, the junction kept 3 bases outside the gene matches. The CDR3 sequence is CSARDYKTQYF. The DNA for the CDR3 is TGCAGTGCTCGGGACTACAAGACCCAGTACTTC.

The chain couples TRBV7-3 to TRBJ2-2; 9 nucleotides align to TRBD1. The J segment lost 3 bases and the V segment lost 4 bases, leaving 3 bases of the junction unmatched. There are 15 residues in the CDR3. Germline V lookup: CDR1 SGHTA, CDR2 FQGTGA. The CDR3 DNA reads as TGTGCCAGCAGCTCGGGACAGGGATACACCGGGGAGCTGTTTTTT. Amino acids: CASSSGQGYTGELFF.

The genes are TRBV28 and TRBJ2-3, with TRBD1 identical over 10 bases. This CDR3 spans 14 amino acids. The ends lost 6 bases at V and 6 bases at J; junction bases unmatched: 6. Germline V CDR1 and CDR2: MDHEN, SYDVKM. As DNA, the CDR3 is TGTGCCAGCAGCGACAGGGGGCGATGGGATACGCAGTATTTT. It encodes CASSDRGRWDTQYF.

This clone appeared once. The CDR3 DNA sequence: TGTGCCAGCAGGAAGGACAGGGAGAGTGGCTACACCTTC. Protein product: CASRKDRESGYTF. V usage is TRBV2 and J usage is TRBJ1-2; the match to TRBD1 covers 8 bases. The germline V gene encodes CDR1 SNHLY and CDR2 FYNNEI. This CDR3 region has 13 residues. Trimming at V came to 6 bases and at J to 7 bases, leaving 7 bases not matched to a gene.

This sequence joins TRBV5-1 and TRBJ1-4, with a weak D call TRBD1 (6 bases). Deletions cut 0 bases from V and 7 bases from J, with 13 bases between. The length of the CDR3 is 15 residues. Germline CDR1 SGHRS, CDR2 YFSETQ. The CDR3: CASSLAVGAREKLFF. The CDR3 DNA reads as TGCGCCAGCAGCTTGGCCGTGGGGGCGCGTGAAAAACTGTTTTTT.

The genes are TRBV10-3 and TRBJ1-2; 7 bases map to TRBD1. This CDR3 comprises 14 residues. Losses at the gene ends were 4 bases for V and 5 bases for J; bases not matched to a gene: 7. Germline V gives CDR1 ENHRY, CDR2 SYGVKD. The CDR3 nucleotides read TGTGCCATCAGTGTAGGTGGGACAGATTATGGCTACACCTTC. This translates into CAISVGGTDYGYTF.

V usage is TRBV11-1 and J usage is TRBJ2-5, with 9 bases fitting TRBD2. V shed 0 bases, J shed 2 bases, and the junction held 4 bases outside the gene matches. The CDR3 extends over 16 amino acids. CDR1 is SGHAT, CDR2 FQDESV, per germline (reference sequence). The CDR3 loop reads CASSLAASGVQETQYF. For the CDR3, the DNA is TGTGCCAGCAGCTTAGCGGCTAGCGGGGTACAAGAGACCCAGTACTTC.

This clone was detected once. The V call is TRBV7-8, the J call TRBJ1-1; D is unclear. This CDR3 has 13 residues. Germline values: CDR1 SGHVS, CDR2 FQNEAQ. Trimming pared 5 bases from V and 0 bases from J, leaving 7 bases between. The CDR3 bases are TGTGCCAGCAGCCGCCAGGTGAACACTGAAGCTTTCTTT. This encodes CASSRQVNTEAFF.

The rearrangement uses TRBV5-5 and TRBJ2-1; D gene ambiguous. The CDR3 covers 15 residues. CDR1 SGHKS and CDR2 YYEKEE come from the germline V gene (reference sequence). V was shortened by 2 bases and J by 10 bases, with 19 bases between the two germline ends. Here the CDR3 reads CASSFLIPESEEQFF. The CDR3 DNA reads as TGTGCCAGCAGCTTTTTAATCCCCGAGAGCGAAGAGCAGTTCTTC.

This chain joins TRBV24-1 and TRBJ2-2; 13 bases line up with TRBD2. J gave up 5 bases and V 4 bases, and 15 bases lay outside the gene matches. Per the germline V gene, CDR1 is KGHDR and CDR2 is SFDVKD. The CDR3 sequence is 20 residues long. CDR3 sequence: CATSDNHHPGLAGSTGELFF. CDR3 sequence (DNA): TGTGCCACCAGTGACAACCACCATCCGGGACTAGCGGGAAGTACCGGGGAGCTGTTTTTT.

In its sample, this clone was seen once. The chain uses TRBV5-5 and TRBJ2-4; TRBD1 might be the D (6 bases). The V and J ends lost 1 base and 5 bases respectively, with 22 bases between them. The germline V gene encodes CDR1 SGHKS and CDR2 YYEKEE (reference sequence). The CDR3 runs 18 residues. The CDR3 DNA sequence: TGTGCCAGCAGCTTGAGGACAGCCGACTCTTCAATTGAAAACATTCAGTACTTC. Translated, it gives CASSLRTADSSIENIQYF.

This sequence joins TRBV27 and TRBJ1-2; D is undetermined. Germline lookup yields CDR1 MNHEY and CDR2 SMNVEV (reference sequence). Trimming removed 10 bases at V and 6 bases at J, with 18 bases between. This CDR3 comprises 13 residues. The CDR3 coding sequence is TGTGCCACTTCTCGGTCGGGGATCCATGGCTACACCTTC. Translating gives CATSRSGIHGYTF.

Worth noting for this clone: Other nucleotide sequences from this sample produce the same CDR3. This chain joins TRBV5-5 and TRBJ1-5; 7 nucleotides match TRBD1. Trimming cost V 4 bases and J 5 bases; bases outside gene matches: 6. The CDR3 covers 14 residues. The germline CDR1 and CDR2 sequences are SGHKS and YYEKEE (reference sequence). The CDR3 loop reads CASSRDRVDQPQHF. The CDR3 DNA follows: TGTGCCAGCAGCCGAGACAGGGTGGATCAGCCCCAGCATTTT.

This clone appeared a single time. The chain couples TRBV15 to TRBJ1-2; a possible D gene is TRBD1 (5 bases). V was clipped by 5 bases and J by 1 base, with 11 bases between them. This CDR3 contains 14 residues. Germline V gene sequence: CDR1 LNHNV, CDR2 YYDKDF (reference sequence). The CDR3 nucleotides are TGTGCCACCAGCCCCGGGGGGGGTAACTATGGCTACACCTTC. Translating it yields CATSPGGGNYGYTF.

This CDR3 reads CASSFSPATNEKLFF. DNA for the CDR3: TGTGCCAGCAGTTTCTCCCCTGCAACTAATGAAAAACTGTTTTTT. The rearrangement joins TRBV28 to TRBJ1-4, with unresolved D. V was cut by 3 bases and J by 0 bases, with 8 bases left in between. This CDR3 region has 15 residues. Germline loops: CDR1 MDHEN, CDR2 SYDVKM.

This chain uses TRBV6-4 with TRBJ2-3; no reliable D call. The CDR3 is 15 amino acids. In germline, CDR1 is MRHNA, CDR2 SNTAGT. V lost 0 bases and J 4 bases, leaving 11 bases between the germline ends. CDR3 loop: CASSDSGTASDTQYF. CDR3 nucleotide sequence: TGTGCCAGCAGTGACTCAGGAACAGCATCAGATACGCAGTATTTT.

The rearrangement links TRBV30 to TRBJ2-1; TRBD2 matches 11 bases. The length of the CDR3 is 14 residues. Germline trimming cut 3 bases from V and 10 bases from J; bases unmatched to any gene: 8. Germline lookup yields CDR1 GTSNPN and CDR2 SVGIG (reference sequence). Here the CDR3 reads CAWRTSGGQVEQFF. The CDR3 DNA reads TGTGCCTGGAGAACTAGCGGGGGACAAGTGGAGCAGTTCTTC.

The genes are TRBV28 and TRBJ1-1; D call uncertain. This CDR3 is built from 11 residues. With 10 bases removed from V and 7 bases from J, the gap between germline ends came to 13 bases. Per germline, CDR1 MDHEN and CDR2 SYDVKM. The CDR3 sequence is CATTGPFEAFF. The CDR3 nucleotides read TGTGCCACCACTGGGCCCTTTGAAGCTTTCTTT.

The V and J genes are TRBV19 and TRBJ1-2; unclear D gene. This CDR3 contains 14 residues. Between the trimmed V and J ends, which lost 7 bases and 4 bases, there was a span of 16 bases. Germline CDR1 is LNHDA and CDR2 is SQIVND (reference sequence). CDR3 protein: CASTEAGRAYGYTF. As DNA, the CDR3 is TGTGCCAGTACGGAGGCAGGCAGAGCCTATGGCTACACCTTC.

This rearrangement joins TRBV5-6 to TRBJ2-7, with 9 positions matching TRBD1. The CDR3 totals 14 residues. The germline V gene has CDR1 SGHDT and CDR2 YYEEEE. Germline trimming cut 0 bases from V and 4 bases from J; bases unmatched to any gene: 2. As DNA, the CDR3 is TGTGCCAGCAGCTTGGGACAGGGGGAATACGAGCAGTACTTC. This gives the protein CASSLGQGEYEQYF.

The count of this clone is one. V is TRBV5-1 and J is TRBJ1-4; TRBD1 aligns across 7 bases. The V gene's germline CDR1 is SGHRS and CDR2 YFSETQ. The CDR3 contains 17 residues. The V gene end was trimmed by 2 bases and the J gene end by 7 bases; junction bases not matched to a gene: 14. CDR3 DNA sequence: TGCGCCAGCAGCTTCGAGGGAGTTGGGACAGCAGGTGAAAAACTGTTTTTT. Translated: CASSFEGVGTAGEKLFF.

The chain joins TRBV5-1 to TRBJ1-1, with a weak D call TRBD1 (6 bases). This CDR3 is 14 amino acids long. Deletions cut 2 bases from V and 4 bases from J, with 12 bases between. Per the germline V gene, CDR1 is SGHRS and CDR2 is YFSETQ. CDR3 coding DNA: TGCGCCAGCAGCTTCACAGGGTCGGGCACTGAAGCTTTCTTT. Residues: CASSFTGSGTEAFF. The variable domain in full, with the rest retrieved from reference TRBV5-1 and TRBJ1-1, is KAGVTQTPRYLIKTRGQQVTLSCSPISGHRSVSWYQQTPGQGLQFLFEYFSETQRNKGNFPGRFSGRQFSNSRSEMNVSTLELGDSALYLCASSFTGSGTEAFFGQGTRLTVV.

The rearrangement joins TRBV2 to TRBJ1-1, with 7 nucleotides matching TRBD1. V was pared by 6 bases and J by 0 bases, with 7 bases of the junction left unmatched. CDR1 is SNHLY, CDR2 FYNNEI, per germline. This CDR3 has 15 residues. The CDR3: CASRKPQGLNTEAFF. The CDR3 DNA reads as TGTGCCAGCAGGAAACCACAGGGGCTGAACACTGAAGCTTTCTTT.

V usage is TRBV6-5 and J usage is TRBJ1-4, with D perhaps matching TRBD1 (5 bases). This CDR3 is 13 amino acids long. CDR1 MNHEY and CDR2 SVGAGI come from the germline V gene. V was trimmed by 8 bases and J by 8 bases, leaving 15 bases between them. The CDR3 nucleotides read TGTGCCAGCTGTAGACAGCAGGGCGAAAAACTGTTTTTT. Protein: CASCRQQGEKLFF.

CDR3 sequence: CATSRTGGGETQYF. The CDR3 nucleotides are TGTGCCACCAGCAGGACAGGTGGTGGGGAGACCCAGTACTTC. The rearrangement links TRBV15 to TRBJ2-5; TRBD1 might be the D (6 bases). Germline lookup yields CDR1 LNHNV and CDR2 YYDKDF (reference sequence). V lost 3 bases and J lost 5, with 13 bases in between. There are 14 residues in the CDR3.

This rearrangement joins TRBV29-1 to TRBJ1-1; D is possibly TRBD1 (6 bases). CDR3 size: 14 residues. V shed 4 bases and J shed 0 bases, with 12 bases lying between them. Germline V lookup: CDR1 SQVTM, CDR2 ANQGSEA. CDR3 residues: CSVVLQGLNTEAFF. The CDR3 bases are TGCAGCGTTGTACTACAGGGCTTGAACACTGAAGCTTTCTTT.

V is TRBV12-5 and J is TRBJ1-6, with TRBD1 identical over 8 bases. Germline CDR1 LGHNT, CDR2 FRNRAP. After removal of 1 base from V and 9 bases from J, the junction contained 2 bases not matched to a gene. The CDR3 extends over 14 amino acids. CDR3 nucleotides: TGTGCTAGTGGTTTGGGACAGGGGACTTCACCCCTCCACTTT. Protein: CASGLGQGTSPLHF.

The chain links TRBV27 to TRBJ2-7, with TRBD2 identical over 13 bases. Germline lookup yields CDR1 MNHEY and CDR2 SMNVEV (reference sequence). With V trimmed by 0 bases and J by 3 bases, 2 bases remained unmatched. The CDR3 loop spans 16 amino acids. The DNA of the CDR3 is TGTGCCAGCAGTTTATCGGGACTAGCGGGGCTCTACGAGCAGTACGTC. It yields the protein CASSLSGLAGLYEQYV.

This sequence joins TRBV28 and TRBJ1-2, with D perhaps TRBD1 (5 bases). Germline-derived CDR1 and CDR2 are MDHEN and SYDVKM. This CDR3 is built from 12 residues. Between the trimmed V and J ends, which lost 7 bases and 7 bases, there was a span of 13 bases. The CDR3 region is CASTGLGLGYTF. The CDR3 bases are TGTGCCAGCACGGGACTAGGGCTTGGCTACACCTTC.

The CDR3, as DNA: TGTGCCAGTAGTAGCGGGACAGGGGGCATGAACACTGAAGCTTTCTTT. Residues: CASSSGTGGMNTEAFF. V gene TRBV19 combines with J gene TRBJ1-1; 12 bases agree with TRBD1. J lost 0 bases, V lost 4 bases, and 3 bases had no gene match. The CDR3 loop spans 16 amino acids. Germline assignment: CDR1 LNHDA and CDR2 SQIVND (reference sequence). Full variable domain (outside the CDR3, taken from reference TRBV19 and TRBJ1-1): DGGITQSPKYLFRKEGQNVTLSCEQNLNHDAMYWYRQDPGQGLRLIYYSQIVNDFQKGDIAEGYSVSREKKESFPLTVTSAQKNPTAFYLCASSSGTGGMNTEAFFGQGTRLTVV.